Below are 2 T cell receptor beta chains sequenced from a single sample in a study of blood T cells in healthy people across ages. Primed by a sample-barcoded 5' primer and a J-beta primer mix, a second PCR proceeded for 7 to 11 cycles. TCRdb re-called the 5' RACE reads with MiXCR, one entry per CDR3 protein. The table lists roughly 700,000 distinct CDR3 sequences, 25% of them singletons. The same data also went into a second study, on T cells of mothers and their children.

Sequencing was done on a sample of blood. The receptors were gathered from a boy under 18 in good health.

V gene TRBV15 combines with J gene TRBJ2-7; D gene uncertain. Germline V gives CDR1 LNHNV, CDR2 YYDKDF (reference sequence). This CDR3 spans 15 amino acids. Deletions cut 0 bases from V and 1 base from J, with 10 bases between. The chain's CDR3 is CATSRDGEWSYEQYF. CDR3 DNA: TGTGCCACCAGCAGAGATGGGGAATGGTCCTACGAGCAGTACTTC.

This clonotype came up a few times. Mismatch with germline at one junction end may stem from a read error. This chain uses TRBV7-8 with TRBJ2-3; perhaps TRBD2 as D (6 bases). Looked up from germline, CDR1 is SGHVS and CDR2 is FQNEAQ. CDR3 length equals 15 residues. The CDR3 DNA reads as TGTGCCAGCACCTTAGGTGGAGGGCACACAGATACGCAGTATTTT. It codes for CASTLGGGHTDTQYF.